The next 29 T cell receptor beta chains were all read from a single sample in a study of blood T cells in healthy people across ages (dated by TCRdb to between 2015 and 2016). The method was 5' RACE. Instrument used: Illumina HiSeq 2500. A second PCR of roughly 7 to 12 cycles was run with a J-beta primer mix and a sample-barcoded 5' primer. The public reads were reanalyzed by TCRdb: fastp trimming at Q25, MiXCR alignment, in-frame beta chains only. Each CDR3 protein appears once, grouped with its most common genes and DNA. Present in this sample are about 1.7 million distinct CDR3 sequences, roughly 30% of which were seen just once. Jointly, the top ten make up 6.5% to 8.5% of the sample. Sequenced input: blood. Source of these receptors: a woman aged 30 to 39 in good health.

V usage is TRBV29-1 and J usage is TRBJ1-1, with D tentatively TRBD1 (6 bases). CDR1 is SQVTM, CDR2 ANQGSEA, per germline. Trimming shortened V by 7 bases and J by 12 bases, and 12 bases separated the two germline ends. This CDR3 spans 9 amino acids. CDR3 residues: CSADSHSFF. CDR3 DNA sequence: TGCAGCGCGGACAGTCATTCTTTCTTT.

This clonotype was recorded at least ten times. The rearrangement uses TRBV20-1 and TRBJ2-7, with D possibly matching TRBD2 (6 bases). V lost 3 bases to trimming and J lost 5 bases, with 8 bases between them. This CDR3 has 11 residues. Germline assignment: CDR1 DFQATT and CDR2 SNEGSKA (reference sequence). For the CDR3, the DNA is TGCAGTGCTAGGCTAGCGCACGAGCAGTACTTC. It translates to CSARLAHEQYF.

This clonotype was recorded many times. The chain combines TRBV30 with TRBJ2-1; D call uncertain. The CDR3 loop spans 14 amino acids. CDR1 GTSNPN and CDR2 SVGIG come from the germline V gene (reference sequence). The V end lost 1 base, the J end lost 7 bases, and 14 bases lay between the germline ends. CDR3 bases: TGTGCCTGGAGTGAGGGCACCCTGGGGAATGAGCAGTTCTTC. Residues: CAWSEGTLGNEQFF. The full variable domain, completed using reference TRBV30 and TRBJ2-1, is SQTIHQWPATLVQPVGSPLSLECTVEGTSNPNLYWYRQAAGRGLQLLFYSVGIGQISSEVPQNLSASRPQDRQFILSSKKLLLSDSGFYLCAWSEGTLGNEQFFGPGTRLTVL.

The J gene is TRBJ1-1, the V gene TRBV7-2; D is undetermined. Germline CDR1 and CDR2: SGHTA and FQGNSA. V dropped 5 bases and J dropped 0 bases, with 16 bases sitting between them. This CDR3 comprises 16 residues. CDR3 nucleotide sequence: TGTGCCAGCAGCCTAGGGAGAGGGTTCATGAACACTGAAGCTTTCTTT. It yields the protein CASSLGRGFMNTEAFF.

This clonotype occurred many times. This sequence joins TRBV7-9 and TRBJ2-5; 12 bases match TRBD2. The germline V gene encodes CDR1 SEHNR and CDR2 FQNEAQ (reference sequence). J lost 2 bases, V lost 0 bases, and 4 bases had no gene match. CDR3 length: 17 residues. The CDR3 DNA sequence: TGTGCCAGCAGCTTAGCGAGGACTAGCGGGGCTCAAGAGACCCAGTACTTC. Its protein is CASSLARTSGAQETQYF.

This clonotype has at least ten counts. The V call is TRBV5-1, the J call TRBJ2-7, with D possibly matching TRBD2 (5 bases). The length of the CDR3 is 15 residues. Trimming removed 2 bases at V and 0 bases at J, with 12 bases between. In germline, CDR1 is SGHRS, CDR2 YFSETQ. CDR3: CASSFAPRDSYEQYF. CDR3 DNA sequence: TGCGCCAGCAGCTTTGCTCCTCGGGACTCCTACGAGCAGTACTTC.

This clonotype appeared a few times. This rearrangement joins TRBV7-2 to TRBJ2-3, with 12 positions matching TRBD2. Per germline, CDR1 SGHTA and CDR2 FQGNSA. The CDR3 consists of 19 residues. V dropped 5 bases and J dropped 13; count of bases not matched to a gene: 25. CDR3 protein: CASSTNGTVLPRTSGTEYF. The DNA for the CDR3 is TGTGCCAGCAGCACTAACGGGACAGTCCTCCCGAGGACTAGCGGGACTGAGTATTTT.

This clonotype was counted at least ten times. The rearrangement links TRBV7-2 to TRBJ2-3; 7 nucleotides align to TRBD2. With 5 bases clipped from V and 3 bases from J, the junction kept 14 bases outside the gene matches. Germline-derived CDR1 and CDR2 are SGHTA and FQGNSA. This CDR3 region has 17 residues. CDR3 residues: CASSPGSAGAGTDTQYF. CDR3 bases: TGTGCCAGCAGCCCTGGGTCCGCGGGAGCAGGGACAGATACGCAGTATTTT.

This chain joins TRBV5-1 and TRBJ2-5; TRBD2 matches at 8 bases. CDR1 is SGHRS and CDR2 is YFSETQ in the germline V gene. J lost 1 base, V lost 1 base, and 6 bases had no gene match. The CDR3 covers 16 residues. CDR3 in DNA: TGCGCCAGCAGCTTGACTAGCGGTTACCCCCAAGAGACCCAGTACTTC. As protein: CASSLTSGYPQETQYF.

The chain links TRBV19 to TRBJ2-7, with 13 bases that match TRBD2. V lost 8 bases to trimming and J lost 7 bases; unmatched junction nucleotides: 8. From germline, CDR1 is LNHDA and CDR2 SQIVND (reference sequence). This CDR3 spans 14 amino acids. The CDR3 loop is CASRGTSGAREQYF. DNA of the CDR3: TGTGCCAGTCGGGGGACTAGCGGGGCCCGGGAGCAGTACTTC.

This clonotype was counted at least ten times. CDR3 sequence: CASSLSPLTYEQYF. In nucleotides, the CDR3 is TGTGCCAGCAGCTTGTCCCCCCTGACCTACGAGCAGTACTTC. This chain uses TRBV7-9 with TRBJ2-7, with D uncertain. CDR3 size: 14 residues. The V end lost 3 bases, the J end lost 2 bases, and 11 bases lay between the germline ends. In germline, CDR1 is SEHNR, CDR2 FQNEAQ (reference sequence).

This chain links TRBV29-1 with TRBJ2-5, with 7 bases identical to TRBD1. CDR1 and CDR2 (germline): SQVTM, ANQGSEA. The CDR3 totals 11 residues. The V segment lost 8 bases and the J segment 5 bases; nucleotides outside the gene matches: 5. The CDR3 loop reads CSTPRGETQYF. In DNA form, the CDR3 reads TGCAGCACCCCCAGGGGGGAGACCCAGTACTTC.

This clonotype has a handful of counts. The chain carries TRBV11-2 and TRBJ2-3; maybe TRBD1 (5 bases). The V end lost 6 bases, the J end lost 6 bases, and 13 bases lay between the germline ends. The germline V gene encodes CDR1 SGHAT and CDR2 FQNNGV. This CDR3 region has 13 residues. CDR3 nucleotides: TGTGCCAGCAGTTTTTACAGGTCGGATACGCAGTATTTT. This translates into CASSFYRSDTQYF.

This clonotype appeared many times. This chain uses TRBV9 with TRBJ2-1, with 15 bases lining up with TRBD2. V lost 2 bases to trimming and J lost 8 bases; unmatched junction nucleotides: 5. CDR3 length: 16 amino acids. Per the germline V gene, CDR1 is SGDLS and CDR2 is YYNGEE. The CDR3 DNA follows: TGTGCCAGCAGCGTCGGACTAGCGGGGGGGCAGGATGAGCAGTTCTTC. It yields the protein CASSVGLAGGQDEQFF.

This clonotype was counted between two and nine times. V and J are TRBV6-2 or TRBV6-3 and TRBJ2-1; D remains ambiguous. Germline V lookup: CDR1 MNHEY, CDR2 SVGEGT. The V end lost 6 bases, the J end lost 10 bases, and 19 bases lay between the germline ends. The CDR3 covers 14 residues. CDR3 residues: CASRPVGRRTEQFF. The CDR3 nucleotides read TGTGCCAGCAGGCCCGTAGGACGTCGAACCGAGCAGTTCTTC.

The genes are TRBV4-1 and TRBJ1-4; 9 bases line up with TRBD1. Germline lookup yields CDR1 MGHRA and CDR2 YSYEKL. V lost 3 bases, J lost 10 bases, and 12 bases stayed unmatched. The CDR3 has 16 residues. The CDR3 nucleotides read TGCGCCAGCAGCCAGGTAGCGGGACAGGGTTATGGAAAACTGTTTTTT. Its translation: CASSQVAGQGYGKLFF.

The chain is built from TRBV5-1 and TRBJ2-3; possibly TRBD1 for D (5 bases). V lost 0 bases, J lost 5 bases, and 10 bases lay in between. Germline CDR1 is SGHRS and CDR2 is YFSETQ. The CDR3 is 14 residues long. CDR3 in amino acids: CASSLGGALDTQYF. CDR3 in DNA: TGCGCCAGCAGCTTGGGTGGGGCCTTAGATACGCAGTATTTT.

The CDR3, as DNA: TGTGCCAGCAGTGAAGTGGGGGGAGAACGTCAGCCCCAGCATTTT. Its translation is CASSEVGGERQPQHF. V gene TRBV6-1 combines with J gene TRBJ1-5; a weak D match, TRBD1 (5 bases). The CDR3 has 15 amino acids. Germline CDR1 MNHNS, CDR2 SASEGT. The V end was cut by 1 base, the J end by 6 bases, with 13 bases between.

This sequence joins TRBV19 and TRBJ1-1; no definite D call. Germline CDR1 reads LNHDA; CDR2 reads SQIVND (reference sequence). This CDR3 is 14 amino acids long. Trimming removed 2 bases from V and 11 bases from J, with 18 bases in between. The CDR3 nucleotides are TGTGCCAGTAGTATAACGGGTACACTTAGGCGGGCTTTCTTT. Amino acids: CASSITGTLRRAFF.

The gene calls are TRBV6-2 or TRBV6-3 and TRBJ1-2; TRBD1 matches 8 bases. J lost 5 bases, V lost 7 bases, and 9 bases had no gene match. The germline gives CDR1 MNHEY, CDR2 SVGEGT. This CDR3 contains 14 residues. CDR3 nucleotides: TGTGCCAGCACCCGGGACAGGCAAGGATATGGCTACACCTTC. Protein: CASTRDRQGYGYTF.

The gene calls are TRBV18 and TRBJ2-3, with 8 bases fitting TRBD1. CDR3 size: 15 residues. Per germline, CDR1 KGHSH and CDR2 LQKENI. J lost 5 bases, V lost 4 bases, and 8 bases had no gene match. This CDR3 reads CASSLQTGDKDTQYF. Written as DNA, the CDR3 is TGTGCCAGCTCACTACAGACAGGGGATAAAGATACGCAGTATTTT.

This clonotype was seen a single time. The genes are TRBV20-1 and TRBJ2-1, with 10 bases fitting TRBD2. V shed 4 bases and J 0 bases; nucleotides not matched to a gene: 6. From germline, CDR1 is DFQATT and CDR2 SNEGSKA (reference sequence). The CDR3 has 16 amino acids. The CDR3 DNA reads TGCAGTGCTAATCATCTAGCGGGGGCCTCCTACAATGAGCAGTTCTTC. It translates to CSANHLAGASYNEQFF.

The rearrangement joins TRBV4-2 to TRBJ1-2; tentatively, D is TRBD1 (5 bases). Deletions cut 1 base from V and 4 bases from J, with 13 bases between. Per germline, CDR1 LGHNA and CDR2 YNFKEQ. This CDR3 region has 15 residues. The CDR3 loop is CASSQGGSDSYGYTF. CDR3 DNA: TGTGCCAGCAGCCAAGGTGGTAGTGACAGCTATGGCTACACCTTC.

This clonotype was observed a handful of times. This sequence may be a read error, since a much larger clone differs from it by one base. The chain employs TRBV29-1 and TRBJ2-7, with 8 bases fitting TRBD2. The length of the CDR3 is 14 residues. CDR1 and CDR2 (germline): SQVTM, ANQGSEA. The trim removed 4 bases at V and 3 bases at J, leaving 8 bases unmatched. Here the CDR3 DNA reads TGCAGCGTTGCGGGACTAGTGGGGGGCTACGAGCAGTACTTC. Its protein is CSVAGLVGGYEQYF.

There are a few counts of this clonotype. This sequence joins TRBV6-2 or TRBV6-3 and TRBJ2-3, with TRBD2 matching over 7 bases. In germline, CDR1 is MNHEY, CDR2 SVGEGT. V dropped 1 base and J dropped 4; count of bases not matched to a gene: 5. The CDR3 extends over 15 amino acids. CDR3 nucleotides: TGTGCCAGCAGTTACTGCGGGAGAGGGGCAGATACGCAGTATTTT. Translating it yields CASSYCGRGADTQYF.

This clonotype showed up just a few times. The V and J genes are TRBV20-1 and TRBJ2-5; D gene unclear. V was trimmed by 1 base and J by 5 bases, leaving 20 bases between them. The CDR3 totals 16 residues. From germline, CDR1 is DFQATT and CDR2 SNEGSKA (reference sequence). The CDR3 protein is CSARVDLVSGPETQYF. The CDR3 DNA reads TGCAGTGCTAGAGTCGACCTTGTGTCAGGCCCTGAGACCCAGTACTTC.

This clonotype was recorded a few times. The junction does not match germline at one end; this may be a read error. V is TRBV24-1 and J is TRBJ2-5; 8 bases are a match to TRBD2. The CDR3 has 15 residues. Germline loops: CDR1 KGHDR, CDR2 SFDVKD. CDR3 sequence reads: CATSDGGAGQATQYF. For the CDR3, the DNA is TGTGCCACCAGTGACGGGGGGGCCGGGCAAGCGACCCAGTACTTC.

This clonotype turned up a few times. A much larger clone lies a single base off, so this may be a read error. The rearrangement joins TRBV20-1 to TRBJ1-5; D might be TRBD1 (5 bases). The CDR3 is 16 amino acids. V lost 2 bases, J lost 0 bases, and 14 bases lay in between. In germline, CDR1 is DFQATT, CDR2 SNEGSKA (reference sequence). The CDR3 reads CSARSAAGSSNQPQHF. The CDR3 coding sequence is TGCAGTGCTAGATCGGCGGCAGGGAGTAGCAATCAGCCCCAGCATTTT.

This clonotype was found a few times. The J gene is TRBJ1-1, the V gene TRBV20-1; 7 positions match TRBD1. The CDR3 consists of 15 residues. V gave up 2 bases and J gave up 6 bases; unmatched junction bases: 12. Germline V gene data show CDR1 as DFQATT and CDR2 as SNEGSKA (reference sequence). The CDR3: CSARSPRQGEAEAFF. The CDR3, as DNA: TGCAGTGCTAGATCCCCCCGGCAGGGGGAAGCTGAAGCTTTCTTT.